This TCR beta chain is from a study of blood T cell repertoires in COVID-19. Study in general: Sites in the United States, Italy and Spain provided acute and convalescent COVID-19 samples.

Measured with immunoSEQ multiplex PCR; TCRdb has only the in-frame clones, and not every one. This sample carries 110,000 or so clones, around 85% of them seen once, and the ten largest clones take 5% to 6%. The CDR3 totals 16 residues. Looked up from germline, CDR1 is LNHDA and CDR2 is SQIVND (reference sequence). V lost 0 bases and J lost 1, with 12 bases in between. This clone showed up just a few times. Sequencing input: peripheral blood. The chain recombines TRBV19 with TRBJ1-1; D remains ambiguous. The receptor comes from a woman aged 55-70 years with COVID-19, enrolled during active disease. CDR3 amino acids: CASSIDLTNPNTEAFF. CDR3 sequence (DNA): TGTGCCAGTAGTATAGACCTAACGAACCCGAACACTGAAGCTTTCTTT.